Listed here are 25 T cell receptor beta chains from one sample, sequenced in a study of blood T cell repertoires in COVID-19. Measured with immunoSEQ multiplex PCR; TCRdb has only the in-frame clones, and not every one. The profile covers approximately 300,000 clones, with about nine tenths appearing a single time and around 10% taken by the ten largest. Input material: peripheral blood. The receptors were sampled from a woman in her 30s with COVID-19, enrolled during active disease.

The gene calls are TRBV5-3 and TRBJ1-2; D unclear. TRBV5-3 is marked as an open reading frame, function uncertain. Trimming took off 1 base at V and 8 bases at J, with 12 bases between the two ends. There are 13 residues in the CDR3. The CDR3 sequence is CARSLTAIGGYTF. CDR3 nucleotide sequence: TGTGCCAGAAGCTTGACGGCCATCGGGGGCTACACCTTC.

The V call is TRBV12-3 or TRBV12-4, the J call TRBJ2-7, with a tentative D call TRBD1 (5 bases). This CDR3 region has 13 residues. The ends were cut back, 5 bases at V and 3 bases at J, with 11 bases in the middle. DNA for the CDR3: TGTGCCAGCAGTGCCACTCAGGGCTACGAGCAGTACTTC. Protein sequence: CASSATQGYEQYF.

The chain links TRBV9 to TRBJ2-7, with 7 bases matching TRBD1. The CDR3 has 13 amino acids. After removal of 0 bases from V and 6 bases from J, the junction contained 3 bases not matched to a gene. Looked up from germline, CDR1 is SGDLS and CDR2 is YYNGEE. The CDR3 reads CASSVVQGSEQYF. As DNA, the CDR3 is TGTGCCAGCAGCGTAGTACAGGGGAGCGAGCAGTACTTC.

The chain carries TRBV9 and TRBJ1-2; 7 positions agree with TRBD1. Germline values: CDR1 SGDLS, CDR2 YYNGEE. The CDR3 totals 15 residues. The J segment lost 6 bases and the V segment lost 3 bases, leaving 11 bases of the junction unmatched. CDR3 in amino acids: CASSAHRGGFDGYTF. CDR3 DNA: TGTGCCAGCAGCGCTCACAGGGGTGGTTTTGATGGCTACACCTTC.

The chain uses TRBV6-2 or TRBV6-3 and TRBJ1-5; no reliable D call. Germline CDR1 reads MNHEY; CDR2 reads SVGEGT. V was clipped by 3 bases and J by 7 bases, with 10 bases between them. This CDR3 has 13 residues. CDR3 bases: TGTGCCAGCAGTTATTCGGCAGGACAGCCCCAGCATTTT. This sequence encodes CASSYSAGQPQHF.

The genes are TRBV5-1 and TRBJ1-3; D gene uncertain. Germline V CDR1 and CDR2: SGHRS, YFSETQ. V gave up 0 bases and J gave up 0 bases, with 10 bases separating them. The CDR3 contains 16 residues. The CDR3 protein is CASSLASPRSGNTIYF. CDR3 DNA sequence: TGCGCCAGCAGCTTGGCGTCCCCCCGCTCTGGAAACACCATATATTTT.

The chain carries TRBV5-4 and TRBJ1-4; the D gene is possibly TRBD1 (5 bases). CDR3 length equals 14 residues. The germline V and J ends were trimmed by 0 bases and 2 bases, with 5 bases remaining between them. CDR1 is SGHNT, CDR2 YYREEE, per germline (reference sequence). The CDR3 bases are TGTGCCAGCAGCTTGGGGGGCACTAATGAAAAACTGTTTTTT. This translates into CASSLGGTNEKLFF.

This sequence joins TRBV28 and TRBJ2-2, with 8 bases fitting TRBD2. V lost 9 bases to trimming and J lost 0 bases; unmatched junction nucleotides: 9. CDR1 is MDHEN and CDR2 is SYDVKM in the germline V gene. This CDR3 is 16 amino acids long. The CDR3 nucleotides read TGTGCCAGTCGCGTTCTAGCGGGTACGAACACCGGGGAGCTGTTTTTT. Protein sequence: CASRVLAGTNTGELFF.

The V gene is TRBV28, the J gene TRBJ1-2; D unclear. Trimming removed 6 bases at V and 2 bases at J, with 13 bases between. The germline gives CDR1 MDHEN, CDR2 SYDVKM. The CDR3 is 14 amino acids. The CDR3 bases are TGTGCCAGCAGCCTAGCGGGTAAAAACTATGGCTACACCTTC. This encodes CASSLAGKNYGYTF.

DNA for the CDR3: TGTGCCAGCAGTTACGACCGAGCGGGAGTCGAGCAGTACTTC. As protein: CASSYDRAGVEQYF. V usage is TRBV6-5 and J usage is TRBJ2-7; 8 bases match TRBD2. Per germline, CDR1 MNHEY and CDR2 SVGAGI. The CDR3 spans 14 residues. Losses at the gene ends were 2 bases for V and 6 bases for J; bases not matched to a gene: 6.

The chain is built from TRBV7-3 and TRBJ1-1, with no clear D. Germline V gene lookup returns CDR1 SGHTA and CDR2 FQGTGA. V shed 2 bases and J shed 1 base, with 5 bases lying between them. The CDR3 covers 13 residues. The CDR3 spells CASSLYGNTEAFF. The CDR3 coding sequence is TGTGCCAGCAGCTTATACGGGAACACTGAAGCTTTCTTT.

The J gene is TRBJ1-1, the V gene TRBV28; TRBD1 might be the D (6 bases). Germline V gene sequence: CDR1 MDHEN, CDR2 SYDVKM. The CDR3 has 15 amino acids. V was clipped by 9 bases and J by 1 base, with 18 bases between them. CDR3 nucleotide sequence: TGTGCCAGTCTTTCTCTGGGGGCCGCGAACACTGAAGCTTTCTTT. It codes for CASLSLGAANTEAFF.

This clone was recorded once. The chain is built from TRBV10-2 and TRBJ2-7; TRBD1 matches at 12 bases. This CDR3 is built from 15 residues. Germline V CDR1 and CDR2: WSHSY, SAAADI. V dropped 6 bases and J dropped 4; count of bases not matched to a gene: 7. As DNA, the CDR3 is TGCGCCAGCAGAAGGGACAGGGGGCGATCGTACGAGCAGTACTTC. Translating it yields CASRRDRGRSYEQYF.

V usage is TRBV11-2 and J usage is TRBJ1-4; D gene uncertain. Germline CDR1 and CDR2: SGHAT and FQNNGV. This CDR3 has 15 amino acids. The V end lost 0 bases, the J end lost 2 bases, and 7 bases lay between the germline ends. The CDR3 reads CASSLDWLTNEKLFF. The CDR3 nucleotides are TGTGCCAGCAGCTTAGACTGGCTTACTAATGAAAAACTGTTTTTT.

The CDR3 nucleotides read TGTGCCAGCACTATGACAGGGTTTGACACCATATATTTT. Translation gives CASTMTGFDTIYF. This rearrangement joins TRBV12-3 or TRBV12-4 to TRBJ1-3; 7 bases align to TRBD1. This CDR3 comprises 13 residues. V lost 7 bases and J lost 8; bases outside the gene matches: 8.

The chain links TRBV7-3 to TRBJ2-1, with 9 bases that match TRBD2. The CDR3 is made up of 16 amino acids. Looked up from germline, CDR1 is SGHTA and CDR2 is FQGTGA. V was pared by 1 base and J by 6 bases, with 7 bases of the junction left unmatched. CDR3 residues: CASSLNPSGTSNEQFF. The CDR3 coding sequence is TGTGCCAGCAGCTTAAACCCTAGCGGGACGAGCAATGAGCAGTTCTTC. Full variable domain (remainder filled in from reference TRBV7-3 and TRBJ2-1): GAGVSQTPSNKVTEKGKYVELRCDPISGHTALYWYRQSLGQGPEFLIYFQGTGAADDSGLPNDRFFAVRPEGSVSTLKIQRTERGDSAVYLCASSLNPSGTSNEQFFGPGTRLTVL.

The table lists this clone with a count of one. At one end the junction does not follow the germline gene, possibly because of a read error. V is TRBV2 and J is TRBJ1-3; possibly TRBD1 for D (6 bases). From germline, CDR1 is SNHLY and CDR2 FYNNEI. This CDR3 region has 14 residues. In DNA form, the CDR3 reads TGTGCCAGCGGTGAAGCGCTTCGGGGGGCAGCCATATATTTT. Amino acids: CASGEALRGAAIYF.

Regarding this clone: At the DNA level, this CDR3 is encoded by other sequences in the same sample as well. The rearrangement uses TRBV12-3 or TRBV12-4 and TRBJ1-2; TRBD1 matches at 8 bases. V trimming: 5 bases; J trimming: 6 bases; junction bases outside the gene matches: 2. There are 12 residues in the CDR3. CDR3 DNA sequence: TGTGCCAGCAGTCTGACAGGGGATGGCTACACCTTC. Protein sequence: CASSLTGDGYTF.

The rearrangement uses TRBV10-3 and TRBJ2-2, with a possible D match to TRBD1 (5 bases). Germline-derived CDR1 and CDR2 are ENHRY and SYGVKD. The CDR3 has 13 amino acids. V was pared by 6 bases and J by 3 bases, with 8 bases between. CDR3 nucleotides: TGTGCCATCAGGCAGGGATACACCGGGGAGCTGTTTTTT. It translates to CAIRQGYTGELFF.

The V gene is TRBV6-5, the J gene TRBJ2-7, with 8 bases that match TRBD1. The CDR3 has 13 amino acids. Trimming cost V 8 bases and J 3 bases; bases outside gene matches: 6. Germline-derived CDR1 and CDR2 are MNHEY and SVGAGI. This CDR3 is CASATGTGYEQYF. The CDR3 DNA reads as TGTGCCAGCGCCACCGGGACAGGCTACGAGCAGTACTTC.

The chain recombines TRBV4-1 with TRBJ2-1; D remains unclear. From germline, CDR1 is MGHRA and CDR2 YSYEKL. V dropped 2 bases and J dropped 8 bases, with 7 bases sitting between them. This CDR3 has 12 residues. CDR3 protein: CASSQSRDEQFF. CDR3 in DNA: TGCGCCAGCAGCCAATCCCGGGATGAGCAGTTCTTC.

V gene TRBV4-1 combines with J gene TRBJ2-7, with 9 bases aligning to TRBD1. The CDR3 is made up of 15 amino acids. The germline CDR1 and CDR2 sequences are MGHRA and YSYEKL. V was clipped by 4 bases and J by 3 bases; unmatched bases: 7. CDR3 bases: TGCGCCAGCAGCCCTGAGACAGGGGGGGTCTACGAGCAGTACTTC. Residues: CASSPETGGVYEQYF.

The chain uses TRBV13 and TRBJ1-2; no clear D. The CDR3 runs 16 residues. V lost 2 bases to trimming and J lost 0 bases, with 13 bases between them. The germline gives CDR1 PRHDT, CDR2 FYEKMQ (reference sequence). The CDR3 spells CASSLFVGPANYGYTF. The DNA of the CDR3 is TGTGCCAGCAGCTTATTCGTTGGCCCCGCTAACTATGGCTACACCTTC. Together with reference TRBV13 and TRBJ1-2, the CDR3 gives the full variable domain: AAGVIQSPRHLIKEKRETATLKCYPIPRHDTVYWYQQGPGQDPQFLISFYEKMQSDKGSIPDRFSAQQFSDYHSELNMSSLELGDSALYFCASSLFVGPANYGYTFGSGTRLTVV.

This sequence joins TRBV6-2 or TRBV6-3 and TRBJ1-5; unclear D gene. CDR3 length: 15 amino acids. The V end lost 0 bases, the J end lost 6 bases, and 12 bases lay between the germline ends. Germline CDR1 and CDR2: MNHEY and SVGEGT. CDR3 sequence reads: CASSYSPGVGQPQHF. The CDR3 DNA follows: TGTGCCAGCAGTTACTCGCCGGGAGTCGGTCAGCCCCAGCATTTT.

The chain combines TRBV10-2 with TRBJ2-7, with TRBD2 identical over 9 bases. The V gene end was trimmed by 0 bases and the J gene end by 6 bases; junction bases not matched to a gene: 3. Germline V gene lookup returns CDR1 WSHSY and CDR2 SAAADI. This CDR3 has 14 residues. CDR3 DNA sequence: TGCGCCAGCAGTGAGTCCCTAGCGGGACCCGAGCAGTACTTC. Its protein product is CASSESLAGPEQYF.